A selection of T cell receptor beta chains follows, all from one sample in a study of early T cells in non-severe SARS-CoV-2 infection. TCRdb itself ran the 5' RACE reads through MiXCR, one entry per CDR3 protein. Found here are some 77,000 distinct CDR3 sequences, 8.5% to 10% of them singletons; the top ten hold about 4.8%. Sequences were obtained from whole blood. The receptor set was obtained from an adult who was a healthcare worker with PCR-confirmed SARS-CoV-2 infection or an uninfected control (not recorded which). CDR3s include the opening cysteine and the closing phenylalanine or tryptophan.

v_call,cdr3_aa
TRBV19,CASSALAASPYNEQFF
TRBV11-2,CASSLDVLSRIYF
TRBV5-4,CASSLGASGSYEQYF
TRBV6-4,CASSDRANTEAFF
TRBV27,CASRYRGSYNEQFF
TRBV14,CASSQEREGYGYTF
TRBV29-1,CSSTSGRAQETQYF
TRBV11-2,CASSSQRMNTEAFF
TRBV1,CTSSQDHQTSGTLETQYF
TRBV12-3/TRBV12-4,CASSSTGQGGNEQFF
TRBV5-6,CASSRGRENEQYF